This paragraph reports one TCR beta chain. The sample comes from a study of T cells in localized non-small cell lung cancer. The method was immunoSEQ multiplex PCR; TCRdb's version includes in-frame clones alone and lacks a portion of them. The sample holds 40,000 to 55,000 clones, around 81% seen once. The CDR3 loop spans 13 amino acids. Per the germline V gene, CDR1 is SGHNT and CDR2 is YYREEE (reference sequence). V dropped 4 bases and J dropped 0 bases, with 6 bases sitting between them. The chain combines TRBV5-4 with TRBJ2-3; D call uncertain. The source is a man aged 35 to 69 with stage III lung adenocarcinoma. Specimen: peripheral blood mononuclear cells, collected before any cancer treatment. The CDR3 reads CASSVRSTDTQYF. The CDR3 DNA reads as TGTGCCAGCAGCGTCCGTAGCACAGATACGCAGTATTTT.